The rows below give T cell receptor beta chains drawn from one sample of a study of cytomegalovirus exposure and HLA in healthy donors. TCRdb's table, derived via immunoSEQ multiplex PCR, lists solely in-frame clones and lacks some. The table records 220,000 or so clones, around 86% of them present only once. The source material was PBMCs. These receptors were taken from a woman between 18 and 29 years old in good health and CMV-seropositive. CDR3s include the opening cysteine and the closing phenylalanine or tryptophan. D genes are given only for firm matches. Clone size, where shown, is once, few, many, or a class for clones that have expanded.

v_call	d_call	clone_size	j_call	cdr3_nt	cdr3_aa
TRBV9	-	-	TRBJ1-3	TGTGCCAGCAGCGTAGACAGGGCCGGAGGTGGAAACACCATATATTTT	CASSVDRAGGGNTIYF
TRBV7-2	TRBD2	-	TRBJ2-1	TGTGCCAGCAGGGGAACTAGCGGGGCCTACAATGAGCAGTTCTTC	CASRGTSGAYNEQFF
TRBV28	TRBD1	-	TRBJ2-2	TGTGCCAGCAGTTTAACCGCCGGGACAGGATACACCGGGGAGCTGTTTTTT	CASSLTAGTGYTGELFF
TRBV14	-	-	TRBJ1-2	TGTGCCAGCAGCCAAGAAGAAGGGGTTGGCTACACCTTC	CASSQEEGVGYTF
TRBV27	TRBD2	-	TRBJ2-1	TGTGCCAGCAGACCGGGAGGCTCCTACAATGAGCAGTTCTTC	CASRPGGSYNEQFF
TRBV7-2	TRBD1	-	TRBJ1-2	TGTGCCAGCAGCTTAGCGGGGACAGGGGACGGCTACACCTTC	CASSLAGTGDGYTF
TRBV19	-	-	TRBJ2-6	TGTGCCAGCCTATCGAGCTCTGGGGCCAACGTCCTGACTTTC	CASLSSSGANVLTF
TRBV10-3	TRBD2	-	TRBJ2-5	TGTGCCATCAGTGGCGGAGAGGGACTAGCGGGAGGTCGGGAGACCCAGTACTTC	CAISGGEGLAGGRETQYF
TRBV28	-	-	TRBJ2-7	TGTGCCAGCACAAGCCCCTACGAGCAGTACTTC	CASTSPYEQYF
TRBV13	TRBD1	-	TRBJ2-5	TGTGCCAGCAGCTCACCTACCGGGACAGGGGGCCAGACCCAGTACTTC	CASSSPTGTGGQTQYF
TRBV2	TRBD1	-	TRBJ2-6	TGTGCCAGCATCAAAGGACAGGGTATTTCTGGGGCCAACGTCCTGACTTTC	CASIKGQGISGANVLTF
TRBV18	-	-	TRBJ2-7	TGTGCCAGCTCACCACGGGCCCGGGGGGAGCAGTACTTC	CASSPRARGEQYF
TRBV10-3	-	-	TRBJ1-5	TGTGCCATCAGTGAGCGAGGACCAGGGAGCAATCAGCCCCAGCATTTT	CAISERGPGSNQPQHF
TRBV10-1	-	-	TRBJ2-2	TGCGCCAGCAGTGAGTCCGCTAGATCCGGGGAGCTGTTTTTT	CASSESARSGELFF
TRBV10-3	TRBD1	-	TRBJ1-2	TGTGCCATCTTAGCGGACAGGGTGTATGGCTACACCTTC	CAILADRVYGYTF
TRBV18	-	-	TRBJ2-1	TGTGCCAGCCTGAGTAGGGACTTTTACAATGAGCAGTTCTTC	CASLSRDFYNEQFF
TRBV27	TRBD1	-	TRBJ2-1	TGTGCCAGCAGGGACAGGGAAGACGGACGGCAGTTCTTC	CASRDREDGRQFF
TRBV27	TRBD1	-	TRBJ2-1	TGTGCCAGCAGTTTCAGGGGGCGCAATGAGCAGTTCTTC	CASSFRGRNEQFF
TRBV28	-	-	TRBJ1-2	TGTGCCAGCAGGGTCAGGGAAAACTATGGCTACACCTTC	CASRVRENYGYTF
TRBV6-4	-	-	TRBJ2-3	TGTGCCAGCAGTGAAGGAGAGGTCACAGATACGCAGTATTTT	CASSEGEVTDTQYF
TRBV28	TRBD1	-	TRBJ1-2	TGTGCCAGCAGTCTTAGAACGACAGGGCAAGGTGGCTACACCTTC	CASSLRTTGQGGYTF
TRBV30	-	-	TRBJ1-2	TGTGCCTGGAGTCCAAACAGAAACTATGGCTACACCTTC	CAWSPNRNYGYTF
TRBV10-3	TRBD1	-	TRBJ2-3	TGTGCCATCAGTGTAGCTCGGACAGGGAGCACAGATACGCAGTATTTT	CAISVARTGSTDTQYF
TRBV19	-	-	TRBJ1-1	TGTGCCAGTAGTATAGTGGGGGCAGGGACTGAAGCTTTCTTT	CASSIVGAGTEAFF
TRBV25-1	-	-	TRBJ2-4	TGTGCCAGCAGTGGACAGGCTCTAGCCAAAAACATTCAGTACTTC	CASSGQALAKNIQYF
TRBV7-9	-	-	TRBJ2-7	TGTGCCAGCAGCCCCACCGCGAGATCCTACGAGCAGTACTTC	CASSPTARSYEQYF
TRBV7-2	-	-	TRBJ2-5	TGTGCCAGCAGCTTAATTTACGGGAGTCCTGAGACCCAGTACTTC	CASSLIYGSPETQYF
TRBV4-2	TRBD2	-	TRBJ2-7	TGTGCCAGCAGCCAAGAGCTAGCGGGAGAATTACACGAGCAGTACTTC	CASSQELAGELHEQYF
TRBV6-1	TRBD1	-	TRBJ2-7	TGTGCCAGCAGCCCTCGACAGGGCGACTACGAGCAGTACTTC	CASSPRQGDYEQYF
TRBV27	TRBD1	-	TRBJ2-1	TGTGCCAGCAGATGGGACAGGGATAGCAATGAGCAGTTCTTC	CASRWDRDSNEQFF
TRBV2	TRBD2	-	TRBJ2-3	TGTGCCAGCAGTGGTGTAGCGGGCGTCACAGATACGCAGTATTTT	CASSGVAGVTDTQYF
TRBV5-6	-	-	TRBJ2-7	TGTGCCAGCAGCTTGTTTCGAGGGACCTACGAGCAGTACTTC	CASSLFRGTYEQYF
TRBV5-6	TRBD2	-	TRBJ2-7	TGTGCCAGCAGCTACCGGGGGGGCGGGACCTCCTACGAGCAGTACTTC	CASSYRGGGTSYEQYF
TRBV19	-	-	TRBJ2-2	TGTGCCGGGGGGTGGGGCACCGGGGAGCTGTTTTTT	CAGGWGTGELFF
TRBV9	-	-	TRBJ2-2	TGTGCCAGCAGCCCCGGTTGGTCAATGCTCACCGGGGAGCTGTTTTTT	CASSPGWSMLTGELFF
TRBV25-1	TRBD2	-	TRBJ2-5	TGTGCCAGCCAGCGGGAGGGCGAGACCCAGTACTTC	CASQREGETQYF
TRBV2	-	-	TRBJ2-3	TGTGCCAGCAGTGATAACCCACTCTCTAGCACAGATACGCAGTATTTT	CASSDNPLSSTDTQYF
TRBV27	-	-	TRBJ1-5	TGTGCCAGCAGTGAGTTCAATCAGCCCCAGCATTTT	CASSEFNQPQHF
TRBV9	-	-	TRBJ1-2	TGTGCCAGCAGCGGCGACAGTAACTATGGCTACACCTTC	CASSGDSNYGYTF
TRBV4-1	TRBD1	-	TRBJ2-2	TGCGCCAGCAGCCCAGAACCGACAGGGACCGGGGAGCTGTTTTTT	CASSPEPTGTGELFF
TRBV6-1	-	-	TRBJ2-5	TGTGCCAGCCAACAGGGCGGGCGGGCCCAGTACTTC	CASQQGGRAQYF
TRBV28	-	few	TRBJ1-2	TGTGCCAGCAGTTTGGCGGGTGGCTACACCTTC	CASSLAGGYTF
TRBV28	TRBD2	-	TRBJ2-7	TGTGCCAGCAGTTTAGGCGCTTTAGAATCAAGTAAAGCCGGGGGTAGCGGGAGCTCCTACGAGCAGTACTTC	CASSLGALESSKAGGSGSSYEQYF
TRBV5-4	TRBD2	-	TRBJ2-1	TGTGCCAGCAGTTTGGGGGGACTAGCGGTTTACAATGAGCAGTTCTTC	CASSLGGLAVYNEQFF
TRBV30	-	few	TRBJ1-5	TGTGCCTGGAGTGTAGGAGTAAATAGCAATCAGCCCCAGCATTTT	CAWSVGVNSNQPQHF
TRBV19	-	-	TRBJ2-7	TGTGCCAGTAGTAACAAGGGGTCCTACGAGCAGTACTTC	CASSNKGSYEQYF
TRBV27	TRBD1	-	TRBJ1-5	TGTGCCAGCAGTTCCCGACAGGGTAATCAGCCCCAGCATTTT	CASSSRQGNQPQHF
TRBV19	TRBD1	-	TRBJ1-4	TGTGCCAGTAGTTTCGAGACCGGGACAGAGAATGAAAAACTGTTTTTT	CASSFETGTENEKLFF
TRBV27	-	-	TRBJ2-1	TGTGCCAGCAGTGTCGGGACTCTGTCCTACAATGAGCAGTTCTTC	CASSVGTLSYNEQFF
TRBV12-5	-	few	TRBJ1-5	TGTGCTAGTGGTTTGTCAGGGTACAATCAGCCCCAGCATTTT	CASGLSGYNQPQHF
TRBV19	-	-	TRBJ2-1	TGTGCCAGTGGCCAGACAAATGAGCAGTTCTTC	CASGQTNEQFF